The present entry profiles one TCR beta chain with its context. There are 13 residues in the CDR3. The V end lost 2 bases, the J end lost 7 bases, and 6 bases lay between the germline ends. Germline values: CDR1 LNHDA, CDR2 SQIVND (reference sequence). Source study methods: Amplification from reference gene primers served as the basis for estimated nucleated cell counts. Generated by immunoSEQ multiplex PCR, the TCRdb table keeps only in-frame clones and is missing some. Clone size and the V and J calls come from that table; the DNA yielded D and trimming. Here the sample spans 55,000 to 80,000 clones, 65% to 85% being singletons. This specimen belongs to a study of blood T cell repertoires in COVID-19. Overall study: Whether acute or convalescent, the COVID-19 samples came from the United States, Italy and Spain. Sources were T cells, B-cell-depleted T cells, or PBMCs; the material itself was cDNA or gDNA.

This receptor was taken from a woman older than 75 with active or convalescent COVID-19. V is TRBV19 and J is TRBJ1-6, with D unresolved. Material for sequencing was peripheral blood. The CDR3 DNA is TGTGCCAGTAGTATATGGCAGAATTCACCCCTCCACTTT. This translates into CASSIWQNSPLHF. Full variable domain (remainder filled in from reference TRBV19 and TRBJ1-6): DGGITQSPKYLFRKEGQNVTLSCEQNLNHDAMYWYRQDPGQGLRLIYYSQIVNDFQKGDIAEGYSVSREKKESFPLTVTSAQKNPTAFYLCASSIWQNSPLHFGNGTRLTVT.